This T cell receptor beta chain was sequenced in a study of neurological immune-mediated disorders. General study results and limits: Across subjects, no CDR3 amino acid sequence appeared in expanded clones of more than one subject, a finding that suggested private repertoires in all groups.

cDNA synthesis was performed by 5'RACE with 10-nucleotide random UMIs. MiXCR, applied by TCRdb to the 5' RACE reads, yields one record per CDR3 protein. The sample has 11,000 to 15,000 distinct CDR3 sequences, 6% to 8% seen once. By share, this clonotype ranks as medium-sized (0.01 to 0.1%). Its antigen is as yet unknown. The V end lost 4 bases, the J end lost 1 base, and 17 bases lay between the germline ends. Germline V gene lookup returns CDR1 SGHRS and CDR2 YFSETQ. The CDR3 is 16 residues long. Healthy controls consisted of blood bank volunteers in Maryland, USA. Input was 1 million sorted T cells, either CD4+ or CD8+.

Sequencing was performed on CD8+ T cells from blood. The chain recombines TRBV5-1 with TRBJ1-1, with D hard to call. This TCR was sampled from a woman aged 40 to 50 in good health. DNA of the CDR3: TGCGCCAGCAGCGCCCCCCGGGAGGGTACGAACACTGAAGCTTTCTTT. Translation gives CASSAPREGTNTEAFF.